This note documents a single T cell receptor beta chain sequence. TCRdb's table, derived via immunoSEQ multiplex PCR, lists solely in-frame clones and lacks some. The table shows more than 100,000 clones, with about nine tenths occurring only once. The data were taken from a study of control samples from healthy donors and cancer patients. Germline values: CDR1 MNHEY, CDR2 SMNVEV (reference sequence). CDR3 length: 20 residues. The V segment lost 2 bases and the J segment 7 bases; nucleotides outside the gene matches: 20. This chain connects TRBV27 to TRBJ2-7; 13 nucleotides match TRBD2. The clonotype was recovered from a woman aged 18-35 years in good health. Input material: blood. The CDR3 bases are TGTGCCAGCAGTTTACGCAACCCGAGACTAGCGGGGGGTATGGGAAGAGAGCAGTACTTC. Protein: CASSLRNPRLAGGMGREQYF.